The next 29 T cell receptor beta chains were all read from a single sample in a study of blood T cell repertoires in COVID-19. TCRdb's table, derived via immunoSEQ multiplex PCR, lists solely in-frame clones and lacks some. The sample consists of about 250,000 clones, 80% to 90% of them appearing once. Sample: PBMCs or T cells enriched from blood (not recorded which). The receptors shown here come from a man aged 18 to 29 who had recovered from COVID-19.

The V call is TRBV28, the J call TRBJ2-1; perhaps TRBD2 as D (7 bases). With 7 bases removed from V and 4 bases from J, the gap between germline ends came to 17 bases. Per the germline V gene, CDR1 is MDHEN and CDR2 is SYDVKM. The CDR3 loop spans 15 amino acids. CDR3 DNA sequence: TGTGCCAGCACCGTGGGGGGGGCGAGATACAATGAGCAGTTCTTC. Translation: CASTVGGARYNEQFF. Supplemented by reference TRBV28 and TRBJ2-1, the full variable domain reads DVKVTQSSRYLVKRTGEKVFLECVQDMDHENMFWYRQDPGLGLRLIYFSYDVKMKEKGDIPEGYSVSREKKERFSLILESASTNQTSMYLCASTVGGARYNEQFFGPGTRLTVL.

V and J are TRBV6-4 and TRBJ2-6, with 9 positions matching TRBD1. CDR1 MRHNA and CDR2 SNTAGT come from the germline V gene. The CDR3 extends over 17 amino acids. V lost 2 bases, J lost 2 bases, and 4 bases stayed unmatched. CDR3: CASSDDRGGTGANVLTF. The CDR3 DNA is TGTGCCAGCAGTGACGACAGGGGGGGCACTGGGGCCAACGTCCTGACTTTC.

The V call is TRBV21-1, the J call TRBJ2-5; the table calls TRBD2, which could not be checked here. TRBV21-1 is flagged as a pseudogene. The CDR3 loop spans 16 amino acids. The CDR3 here is CASSNRARGYQETQYF. The CDR3 coding sequence is TGTGCCAGCAGCAACAGGGCGCGGGGTTACCAAGAGACCCAGTACTTC.

The CDR3 nucleotides are TGTGCCAGCAGCTCCCGGACAGGCCGACCCTACGAGCAGTACTTC. Residues: CASSSRTGRPYEQYF. V and J are TRBV7-8 and TRBJ2-7; 7 nucleotides match TRBD1. CDR1 and CDR2 (germline): SGHVS, FQNEAQ. With V trimmed by 4 bases and J by 2 bases, 8 bases remained unmatched. The CDR3 contains 15 residues.

CDR3 sequence: CSVERRASTNYGYTF. CDR3 sequence (DNA): TGCAGCGTTGAAAGGCGGGCGAGCACTAACTATGGCTACACCTTC. This chain links TRBV29-1 with TRBJ1-2; D ambiguous. The CDR3 totals 15 residues. The V end lost 2 bases, the J end lost 0 bases, and 13 bases lay between the germline ends. CDR1 and CDR2 from the germline V gene are SQVTM and ANQGSEA.

The rearrangement links TRBV10-1 to TRBJ1-3; D possibly corresponds to TRBD1 (5 bases). CDR3 length: 15 residues. V lost 4 bases and J lost 2, with 12 bases in between. From germline, CDR1 is WNHNN and CDR2 SYGVQD (reference sequence). CDR3 sequence reads: CASSGQTATGNTIYF. CDR3 nucleotides: TGCGCCAGCAGTGGACAGACAGCAACTGGAAACACCATATATTTT.

This clone is a singleton in its sample. J is TRBJ2-1 and V is TRBV27, with a weak D call TRBD1 (5 bases). Deletions cut 5 bases from V and 7 bases from J, with 15 bases between. Germline V CDR1 and CDR2: MNHEY, SMNVEV (reference sequence). The CDR3 contains 14 residues. The CDR3 is CASSPRDRNNEQFF. The CDR3 bases are TGTGCCAGCAGTCCCCGAGACAGAAATAATGAGCAGTTCTTC.

This chain uses TRBV30 with TRBJ1-3; no clear D. CDR1 GTSNPN and CDR2 SVGIG come from the germline V gene (reference sequence). The CDR3 runs 15 residues. V gave up 5 bases and J gave up 2 bases, with 16 bases separating them. The CDR3 DNA reads as TGTGCCTGGGTTACCCCTTGGACTGCTGGAAACACCATATATTTT. Its translation: CAWVTPWTAGNTIYF.

This clone was detected only a few times. The junction departs from germline at one end; a sequencing error may be responsible. J is TRBJ2-2 and V is TRBV7-7, with no clear D. The CDR3 consists of 16 residues. Germline-derived CDR1 and CDR2 are SSHAT and FNYEAQ (reference sequence). DNA for the CDR3: TGTGCTAGCAGCTTAGGGCGTCAGGTGAACACCGGGGAGCTGTTTTTT. Protein product: CASSLGRQVNTGELFF. Based on the CDR3 plus reference TRBV7-7 and TRBJ2-2, the full variable domain is GAGVSQSPRYKVTKRGQDVTLRCDPISSHATLYWYQQALGQGPEFLTYFNYEAQPDKSGLPSDRFSAERPEGSISTLTIQRTEQRDSAMYRCASSLGRQVNTGELFFGEGSRLTVL.

The J gene is TRBJ1-1, the V gene TRBV10-1; no clear D gene. Germline-derived CDR1 and CDR2 are WNHNN and SYGVQD (reference sequence). The CDR3 contains 15 residues. V lost 0 bases and J lost 1, with 9 bases in between. The CDR3 sequence is CASSESSAGNTEAFF. The CDR3 nucleotides read TGCGCCAGCAGTGAGTCCTCTGCGGGGAACACTGAAGCTTTCTTT.

This sequence joins TRBV6-4 and TRBJ1-4; 7 bases agree with TRBD1. Germline-derived CDR1 and CDR2 are MRHNA and SNTAGT. Losses at the gene ends were 8 bases for V and 4 bases for J; bases not matched to a gene: 16. This CDR3 has 17 residues. As DNA, the CDR3 is TGTGCCAGCCCAAGCTTTAGGCACGACAGGGATAATGAAAAACTGTTTTTT. Amino acid sequence: CASPSFRHDRDNEKLFF.

This clone showed up just once. V gene TRBV5-6 combines with J gene TRBJ2-7, with D tentatively TRBD2 (5 bases). Germline values: CDR1 SGHDT, CDR2 YYEEEE. V lost 6 bases to trimming and J lost 2 bases, with 15 bases between them. This CDR3 region has 14 residues. The CDR3 protein is CASTIGLRPYEQYF. As DNA, the CDR3 is TGTGCCAGCACCATCGGACTTCGACCCTACGAGCAGTACTTC.

This clone was picked up one time. The J gene is TRBJ1-2, the V gene TRBV5-1; D not certain. Germline values: CDR1 SGHRS, CDR2 YFSETQ. V was trimmed by 2 bases and J by 4 bases, leaving 18 bases between them. This CDR3 has 16 residues. The CDR3 loop reads CASSFNSGRDGYGYTF. The CDR3 nucleotides are TGCGCCAGCAGCTTTAATTCGGGGAGGGATGGCTATGGCTACACCTTC.

The rearrangement links TRBV13 to TRBJ2-1, with 7 bases identical to TRBD2. CDR1 and CDR2 (germline): PRHDT, FYEKMQ (reference sequence). The CDR3 has 13 residues. The ends lost 4 bases at V and 10 bases at J; junction bases unmatched: 7. DNA of the CDR3: TGTGCCAGCAGCTCATACGGGACTACCGAGCAGTTCTTC. This gives the protein CASSSYGTTEQFF.

The chain recombines TRBV18 with TRBJ2-1; 12 positions agree with TRBD2. Germline CDR1 KGHSH, CDR2 LQKENI. The J segment lost 0 bases and the V segment lost 4 bases, leaving 13 bases of the junction unmatched. This CDR3 contains 20 residues. As DNA, the CDR3 is TGTGCCAGCTCACGCGGGACTAGCGGGCTCTACGGCACCTCCTACAATGAGCAGTTCTTC. Its protein is CASSRGTSGLYGTSYNEQFF.

The gene calls are TRBV30 and TRBJ1-5, with no clear D. The CDR3 has 13 amino acids. Trimming stripped 7 bases from V and 2 bases from J, with 12 bases between. Per the germline V gene, CDR1 is GTSNPN and CDR2 is SVGIG (reference sequence). CDR3 sequence: CAFRQEGNQPQHF. CDR3 nucleotides: TGTGCCTTCCGGCAGGAGGGCAATCAGCCCCAGCATTTT.

The chain carries TRBV5-1 and TRBJ2-2; 12 bases align to TRBD1. V was pared by 3 bases and J by 7 bases, with 7 bases of the junction left unmatched. This CDR3 spans 16 amino acids. Germline V gene data show CDR1 as SGHRS and CDR2 as YFSETQ. This CDR3 is CASSSTGQGAIGELFF. The CDR3 nucleotides are TGCGCCAGCAGCTCAACGGGACAGGGGGCCATCGGGGAGCTGTTTTTT.

The V and J genes are TRBV6-5 and TRBJ1-2; 8 nucleotides line up with TRBD1. The germline V gene has CDR1 MNHEY and CDR2 SVGAGI. The trim removed 3 bases at V and 2 bases at J, leaving 8 bases unmatched. The CDR3 totals 16 residues. The CDR3 spells CASSYLDRARNYGYTF. CDR3 in DNA: TGTGCCAGCAGTTATCTGGACAGGGCGAGGAACTATGGCTACACCTTC.

The chain carries TRBV5-1 and TRBJ2-1, with TRBD2 matching 9 bases. V lost 7 bases, J lost 6 bases, and 8 bases stayed unmatched. CDR1 SGHRS and CDR2 YFSETQ come from the germline V gene. The CDR3 covers 14 residues. The CDR3 here is CASGTSSVFNEQFF. The DNA for the CDR3 is TGCGCCAGCGGGACTAGCTCCGTCTTCAATGAGCAGTTCTTC.

The gene calls are TRBV11-2 and TRBJ2-2, with 7 bases fitting TRBD1. J lost 5 bases, V lost 1 base, and 4 bases had no gene match. Germline values: CDR1 SGHAT, CDR2 FQNNGV. The CDR3 loop spans 15 amino acids. The CDR3 coding sequence is TGTGCCAGCAGCTTAGGGACAGGTGGAACCGGGGAGCTGTTTTTT. Translation gives CASSLGTGGTGELFF.

This clone has a handful of counts. The chain has TRBV4-1 and TRBJ1-2; possible D gene TRBD1, 6 bases. Germline values: CDR1 MGHRA, CDR2 YSYEKL. The CDR3 length is 15 residues. Trimming shortened V by 1 base and J by 6 bases, and 15 bases separated the two germline ends. The CDR3 region is CASSQAYTSGDGYTF. In nucleotides, the CDR3 is TGCGCCAGCAGCCAAGCATACACGTCAGGGGATGGCTACACCTTC.

This chain connects TRBV12-3 or TRBV12-4 to TRBJ1-2; perhaps TRBD1 as D (5 bases). Deletions cut 2 bases from V and 10 bases from J, with 11 bases between. The CDR3 runs to 12 residues. The CDR3 nucleotides are TGTGCCAGCAGTTTATCAGGGCCGGACTACACCTTC. Its protein product is CASSLSGPDYTF.

The rearrangement uses TRBV2 and TRBJ2-3, with 10 bases matching TRBD2. The CDR3 sequence is 14 residues long. The J segment lost 8 bases and the V segment lost 0 bases, leaving 2 bases of the junction unmatched. CDR1 and CDR2 from the germline V gene are SNHLY and FYNNEI. CDR3 residues: CASSEASGGPTQYF. The CDR3 DNA is TGTGCCAGCAGTGAAGCTAGCGGGGGGCCTACGCAGTATTTT.

The rearrangement joins TRBV19 to TRBJ1-5; no definite D call. The CDR3 has 15 residues. V lost 6 bases, J lost 6 bases, and 18 bases lay in between. Germline CDR1 LNHDA, CDR2 SQIVND (reference sequence). DNA for the CDR3: TGTGCCAGTAGAAGGGAGACACTAGGAGGTCAGCCCCAGCATTTT. This gives the protein CASRRETLGGQPQHF. Full variable domain (missing parts from reference TRBV19 and TRBJ1-5): DGGITQSPKYLFRKEGQNVTLSCEQNLNHDAMYWYRQDPGQGLRLIYYSQIVNDFQKGDIAEGYSVSREKKESFPLTVTSAQKNPTAFYLCASRRETLGGQPQHFGDGTRLSIL.

The chain employs TRBV7-2 and TRBJ2-5, with 8 bases fitting TRBD1. Germline V lookup: CDR1 SGHTA, CDR2 FQGNSA. Trimming took 4 bases from V and 4 from J; bases not matched to a gene: 11. This CDR3 is 16 amino acids long. CDR3 loop: CASSSGQARTLETQYF. The CDR3 region has the DNA TGTGCCAGCAGCTCGGGACAGGCTCGGACCTTAGAGACCCAGTACTTC.

The V call is TRBV7-9, the J call TRBJ2-7; 12 nucleotides agree with TRBD2. The CDR3 length is 16 residues. V dropped 1 base and J dropped 6; count of bases not matched to a gene: 7. Germline assignment: CDR1 SEHNR and CDR2 FQNEAQ (reference sequence). The CDR3 DNA sequence: TGTGCCAGCAGCTTAGGACTAGCGGGAGACCCTCGCGAGCAGTACTTC. Translation: CASSLGLAGDPREQYF.

V is TRBV28 and J is TRBJ1-2; 7 bases line up with TRBD1. CDR3 length: 17 amino acids. Germline V gives CDR1 MDHEN, CDR2 SYDVKM. J gave up 6 bases and V 5 bases, and 18 bases lay outside the gene matches. The CDR3 sequence is CASSGKTTYRGLDGYTF. The CDR3 DNA follows: TGTGCCAGCAGTGGAAAAACAACGTACAGGGGACTGGATGGCTACACCTTC.

The J gene is TRBJ1-2, the V gene TRBV11-2; TRBD1 agrees at 7 bases. Per the germline V gene, CDR1 is SGHAT and CDR2 is FQNNGV. CDR3 size: 15 residues. V lost 4 bases, J lost 8 bases, and 13 bases stayed unmatched. CDR3 residues: CASSYQLEGAGGYTF. DNA of the CDR3: TGTGCCAGCAGCTATCAGCTTGAGGGGGCGGGAGGCTACACCTTC.

The rearrangement uses TRBV29-1 and TRBJ2-3, with D uncertain. The CDR3 is 15 residues long. From germline, CDR1 is SQVTM and CDR2 ANQGSEA. V lost 7 bases, J lost 0 bases, and 17 bases lay in between. As DNA, the CDR3 is TGCAGCGCACAATCGTGGTGGTCTAGCACAGATACGCAGTATTTT. It codes for CSAQSWWSSTDTQYF.